Below are 14 T cell receptor beta chains sequenced from a single sample in a study of cytomegalovirus exposure and HLA in healthy donors (dated by TCRdb to about 2017). Library generation was performed with the immunoSEQ multiplex PCR assay. A mixture of 60 forward primers for TCR Vbeta segments and 13 reverse primers for TCR Jbeta segments was used in the multiplex PCR. Entries here come from immuneACCESS through TCRdb and include only in-frame sequences with V and J called. Some clones fail to appear in such tables; in the studies checked, an unresolved V gene covers under half of the shortfall, and the cause of the remainder is unknown. Recorded for this sample are hundreds of thousands of clones; about 74% of them occurred a single time. The ten largest clones represent about 14% of the sample. The sample taken for sequencing was PBMCs. The receptors originated from a middle-aged man in good health and CMV-seronegative.

In the case of this clone: The sample has other DNA sequences that encode this CDR3 too. The chain combines TRBV7-2 with TRBJ2-2, with D maybe TRBD1 (6 bases). The germline V and J ends were trimmed by 1 base and 1 base, with 10 bases remaining between them. The germline V gene encodes CDR1 SGHTA and CDR2 FQGNSA. The CDR3 sequence is 16 residues long. The CDR3 coding sequence is TGTGCCAGCAGCTTAGGGGGGACAAAGAACACCGGGGAGCTGTTTTTT. Translating gives CASSLGGTKNTGELFF.

The chain carries TRBV29-1 and TRBJ2-1; 10 nucleotides match TRBD1. Germline values: CDR1 SQVTM, CDR2 ANQGSEA. With 4 bases clipped from V and 4 bases from J, the junction kept 4 bases outside the gene matches. The length of the CDR3 is 14 residues. The CDR3 region is CSVVKGQGYNEQFF. The DNA of the CDR3 is TGCAGCGTTGTAAAGGGACAGGGGTACAATGAGCAGTTCTTC.

The gene calls are TRBV9 and TRBJ2-3; tentatively, D is TRBD2 (5 bases). Germline V gene lookup returns CDR1 SGDLS and CDR2 YYNGEE. The CDR3 is 15 residues long. V gave up 4 bases and J gave up 0 bases, with 12 bases separating them. The CDR3 DNA sequence: TGTGCCAGCAGCCCAAGCGGATCTAGCACAGATACGCAGTATTTT. As protein: CASSPSGSSTDTQYF. Full variable domain (rest looked up from reference TRBV9 and TRBJ2-3): DSGVTQTPKHLITATGQRVTLRCSPRSGDLSVYWYQQSLDQGLQFLIQYYNGEERAKGNILERFSAQQFPDLHSELNLSSLELGDSALYFCASSPSGSSTDTQYFGPGTRLTVL.

The V call is TRBV10-3, the J call TRBJ2-1; no reliable D call. V was trimmed by 9 bases and J by 0 bases, leaving 18 bases between them. Germline values: CDR1 ENHRY, CDR2 SYGVKD. The CDR3 contains 16 residues. The CDR3 sequence is CAIPLAVAVSYNEQFF. The DNA for the CDR3 is TGTGCCATTCCGCTCGCGGTGGCAGTCTCCTACAATGAGCAGTTCTTC.

This clone appeared once. The chain is built from TRBV4-1 and TRBJ2-7; D gene unclear. With 2 bases removed from V and 5 bases from J, the gap between germline ends came to 16 bases. Germline values: CDR1 MGHRA, CDR2 YSYEKL. The CDR3 is 15 residues long. The DNA for the CDR3 is TGCGCCAGCAGCCAAAGCCCCAAGCGTCTCGACGAGCAGTACTTC. Protein: CASSQSPKRLDEQYF.

This clone was seen a single time. The V and J genes are TRBV6-5 and TRBJ2-5; TRBD2 agrees at 10 bases. The CDR3 totals 15 residues. Unmatched junction bases numbered 9, after V lost 6 bases and J lost 5 bases. Germline V CDR1 and CDR2: MNHEY, SVGAGI. In nucleotides, the CDR3 is TGTGCCAGCAGCTCCGAGCGGGGGGGCCGGGAGACCCAGTACTTC. Its protein product is CASSSERGGRETQYF.

The rearrangement links TRBV28 to TRBJ1-3, with TRBD1 matching 9 bases. The CDR3 is 19 amino acids. Trimming removed 5 bases from V and 0 bases from J; junction bases left unmatched: 14. Germline V gene lookup returns CDR1 MDHEN and CDR2 SYDVKM. Written as DNA, the CDR3 is TGTGCCAGCAGTACAGGGGGCGCCGATCCCTGGGGCTCTGGAAACACCATATATTTT. It codes for CASSTGGADPWGSGNTIYF.

CDR3 DNA: TGTGCCATCAGTGAGCAGGGGACAGCTGGCTACACCTTC. As protein: CAISEQGTAGYTF. This chain joins TRBV10-3 and TRBJ1-2, with 7 bases identical to TRBD1. The V gene end was trimmed by 2 bases and the J gene end by 7 bases; junction bases not matched to a gene: 4. Germline loops: CDR1 ENHRY, CDR2 SYGVKD. The CDR3 loop spans 13 amino acids.

In this sample, this clone turned up a few times. This chain links TRBV15 with TRBJ2-7; 12 nucleotides align to TRBD2. CDR3 length equals 16 residues. Germline loops: CDR1 LNHNV, CDR2 YYDKDF (reference sequence). V lost 0 bases and J lost 6; bases outside the gene matches: 6. The CDR3 DNA follows: TGTGCCACCAGCAGAGATAGGGCTAGCGGGAGGGGCGAGCAGTACTTC. Translated: CATSRDRASGRGEQYF. Supplemented by reference TRBV15 and TRBJ2-7, the full variable domain reads DAMVIQNPRYQVTQFGKPVTLSCSQTLNHNVMYWYQQKSSQAPKLLFHYYDKDFNNEADTPDNFQSRRPNTSFCFLDIRSPGLGDTAMYLCATSRDRASGRGEQYFGPGTRLTVT.

CDR3 region: CASSPSGRAGETQYF. The CDR3 nucleotides are TGTGCCAGCAGCCCCAGCGGGAGGGCCGGAGAGACCCAGTACTTC. The chain employs TRBV11-2 and TRBJ2-5, with 10 nucleotides matching TRBD2. CDR1 and CDR2 (germline): SGHAT, FQNNGV. This CDR3 comprises 15 residues. V lost 5 bases and J lost 4; bases outside the gene matches: 7.

V is TRBV7-3 and J is TRBJ1-6, with no clear D. The germline gives CDR1 SGHTA, CDR2 FQGTGA. V was shortened by 5 bases and J by 2 bases, with 13 bases between the two germline ends. CDR3 length: 16 residues. In nucleotides, the CDR3 is TGTGCCAGCAGCCAGGTTGGGCAGGCCTATAATTCACCCCTCCACTTT. Translated, it gives CASSQVGQAYNSPLHF.

Comment on this clone: One end of the junction is discordant with germline, which a read error may explain. The J gene is TRBJ2-7, the V gene TRBV6-1, with 11 bases aligning to TRBD2. The CDR3 is 13 residues long. Germline V gene sequence: CDR1 MNHNS, CDR2 SASEGT. The chain's CDR3 is CASKTSGAEATFF. The CDR3 DNA is TGTGCCAGCAAGACTAGCGGGGCGGAAGCCACCTTCTTC.

The gene calls are TRBV5-6 and TRBJ1-2, with 7 bases lining up with TRBD1. Germline lookup yields CDR1 SGHDT and CDR2 YYEEEE. The CDR3 is made up of 11 amino acids. J was trimmed by 7 bases and V by 3 bases; bases with no gene match: 0. CDR3 protein: CASSSGGGYTF. The CDR3 DNA sequence: TGTGCCAGCAGCTCAGGGGGTGGCTACACCTTC. Filled out from reference TRBV5-6 and TRBJ1-2, the complete variable domain reads DAGVTQSPTHLIKTRGQQVTLRCSPKSGHDTVSWYQQALGQGPQFIFQYYEEEERQRGNFPDRFSGHQFPNYSSELNVNALLLGDSALYLCASSSGGGYTFGSGTRLTVV.

The gene calls are TRBV27 and TRBJ2-5; 8 bases align to TRBD2. The DNA matches TRBJ2-7 better at its end, which makes the J call doubtful. This CDR3 spans 15 amino acids. Germline V gene sequence: CDR1 MNHEY, CDR2 SMNVEV (reference sequence). DNA for the CDR3: TGTGCCAGCAGTTTAGGGCGGGGGGCGTCTTACGAGCAGTACTTC. This gives the protein CASSLGRGASYEQYF.